This record covers a single T cell receptor beta chain. As yet, its antigen is unknown. The sample belongs to a study of cytomegalovirus exposure and HLA in healthy donors. Trimming cost V 6 bases and J 4 bases; bases outside gene matches: 3. From germline, CDR1 is MNHNS and CDR2 SASEGT. The CDR3 extends over 12 amino acids. Primers for the PCR totalled 60 Vbeta and 13 Jbeta. Methods used by the authors: An analysis performed later counted around 80 million unique TCR beta chains (roughly 11 million of them shared). Sequenced by immunoSEQ multiplex PCR; TCRdb stores in-frame clones only, minus some. V and J calls and clone size are those listed in that table; D and trimming were worked out from the DNA. The sample records about 140,000 clones, roughly 66% being singletons. Study observations and caveats: One cluster of highly shared sequence variants probably arose as a sequencing artifact. A later analysis associated around 17,000 TCR beta sequences with HLA alleles at a 0.05 false discovery rate.

This receptor was identified in a woman aged 55-69 years in good health and CMV-seronegative. The sequencing sample was made of PBMCs. The chain carries TRBV6-1 and TRBJ2-7, with TRBD2 matching 7 bases. The CDR3, as DNA: TGTGCCAGCAGGGGGGGGGATTACGAGCAGTACTTC. Translating gives CASRGGDYEQYF.